The 21 T cell receptor beta chains listed next were all sequenced from one sample in a study of T cell responses to AZD1222 COVID-19 vaccine. Method: immunoSEQ multiplex PCR; TCRdb's copy keeps in-frame clones and lacks some. Here the sample spans 100,000 to 150,000 clones, 85% to 95% being singletons. The sequenced sample was peripheral blood, obtained 28 days after the second AZD1222 dose. Receptors originate from an adult who received the AZD1222 COVID-19 vaccine.

The chain couples TRBV19 to TRBJ1-2; 10 nucleotides agree with TRBD1. Germline-derived CDR1 and CDR2 are LNHDA and SQIVND (reference sequence). The length of the CDR3 is 13 residues. After removal of 8 bases from V and 7 bases from J, the junction contained 7 bases not matched to a gene. CDR3 sequence reads: CASSTGGAGGYTF. The DNA for the CDR3 is TGTGCCAGTTCGACAGGGGGCGCAGGTGGCTACACCTTC.

The V call is TRBV10-3, the J call TRBJ2-7; 10 bases fit TRBD1. Germline V gene lookup returns CDR1 ENHRY and CDR2 SYGVKD. With V trimmed by 10 bases and J by 3 bases, 6 bases remained unmatched. The CDR3 length is 13 residues. The CDR3 bases are TGTGCCACCTCCGGGACAGGGGACTACGAGCAGTACTTC. It codes for CATSGTGDYEQYF.

This clone was detected once. J is TRBJ2-1 and V is TRBV7-9, with 8 bases identical to TRBD2. The CDR3 runs 14 residues. CDR1 and CDR2 (germline): SEHNR, FQNEAQ (reference sequence). The V and J ends lost 8 bases and 9 bases, in that order; junction bases with no gene match: 12. DNA for the CDR3: TGTGCCAGCCTGGCGACTAGCGTTGGCGGTGAGCAGTTCTTC. Translated: CASLATSVGGEQFF.

The chain links TRBV4-2 to TRBJ1-4; 7 bases agree with TRBD1. Looked up from germline, CDR1 is LGHNA and CDR2 is YNFKEQ. The V and J ends lost 3 bases and 12 bases, in that order; junction bases with no gene match: 10. The CDR3 contains 14 residues. The CDR3 DNA sequence: TGTGCCAGCAGCCACCCGGACAGGCCTTTGGAACTGTTTTTT. Translating gives CASSHPDRPLELFF.

The J gene is TRBJ1-2, the V gene TRBV30; D gene unclear. Germline V gene lookup returns CDR1 GTSNPN and CDR2 SVGIG (reference sequence). V lost 0 bases to trimming and J lost 0 bases, with 20 bases between them. CDR3 size: 18 residues. The CDR3 bases are TGTGCCTGGAGTGTCAGAACAGCCCGCAGTGGGCCTAACTATGGCTACACCTTC. It yields the protein CAWSVRTARSGPNYGYTF.

J is TRBJ2-7 and V is TRBV19; 7 nucleotides align to TRBD2. Looked up from germline, CDR1 is LNHDA and CDR2 is SQIVND (reference sequence). The V and J ends lost 1 base and 7 bases, in that order; junction bases with no gene match: 1. This CDR3 has 12 amino acids. The CDR3 loop reads CASSIGGGEQYF. The CDR3 DNA is TGTGCCAGTAGTATAGGGGGAGGGGAGCAGTACTTC.

The chain recombines TRBV29-1 with TRBJ2-5, with no clear D. The CDR3 is 14 amino acids. Germline V gene lookup returns CDR1 SQVTM and CDR2 ANQGSEA. Trimming pared 3 bases from V and 3 bases from J, leaving 14 bases between. CDR3 loop: CSVDVPDLEETQYF. The DNA for the CDR3 is TGCAGCGTTGACGTTCCGGACCTAGAAGAGACCCAGTACTTC. Supplemented by reference TRBV29-1 and TRBJ2-5, the full variable domain reads SAVISQKPSRDICQRGTSLTIQCQVDSQVTMMFWYRQQPGQSLTLIATANQGSEATYESGFVIDKFPISRPNLTFSTLTVSNMSPEDSSIYLCSVDVPDLEETQYFGPGTRLLVL.

The V and J genes are TRBV19 and TRBJ1-5; 9 positions agree with TRBD1. Trimming cost V 0 bases and J 7 bases; bases outside gene matches: 4. The CDR3 totals 15 residues. The germline CDR1 and CDR2 sequences are LNHDA and SQIVND (reference sequence). CDR3 residues: CASSIDGTGKQPQHF. The CDR3 DNA is TGTGCCAGTAGTATAGACGGGACAGGGAAACAGCCCCAGCATTTT.

CDR3 in amino acids: CASSTNRVSYEQYF. In DNA form, the CDR3 reads TGTGCCAGTAGTACGAACAGGGTATCCTACGAGCAGTACTTC. The rearrangement uses TRBV19 and TRBJ2-7; a possible D gene is TRBD1 (6 bases). Germline CDR1 and CDR2: LNHDA and SQIVND (reference sequence). Trimming shortened V by 4 bases and J by 1 base, and 11 bases separated the two germline ends. This CDR3 spans 14 amino acids.

The chain is built from TRBV10-3 and TRBJ1-3; D is uncertain. Germline CDR1 is ENHRY and CDR2 is SYGVKD. With 6 bases removed from V and 0 bases from J, the gap between germline ends came to 6 bases. The CDR3 runs 13 residues. The CDR3 DNA is TGTGCCATCAGGAGCGACTCTGGAAACACCATATATTTT. Its translation: CAIRSDSGNTIYF.

This sequence joins TRBV10-3 and TRBJ1-6; perhaps TRBD1 as D (6 bases). This CDR3 comprises 14 residues. Germline-derived CDR1 and CDR2 are ENHRY and SYGVKD. The V gene lost 6 bases and the J gene lost 8 bases, with 14 bases spanning the gap. The CDR3 region has the DNA TGTGCCATCAGCCGACAGGAGTTCGATTCACCCCTCCACTTT. Its protein product is CAISRQEFDSPLHF.

The CDR3 loop reads CASSVAGGVNNEQFF. For the CDR3, the DNA is TGTGCCAGCAGCGTAGCCGGGGGGGTAAACAATGAGCAGTTCTTC. V and J are TRBV9 and TRBJ2-1; 8 bases fit TRBD2. This CDR3 comprises 15 residues. Germline trimming cut 0 bases from V and 5 bases from J; bases unmatched to any gene: 4. Germline CDR1 SGDLS, CDR2 YYNGEE.

The V call is TRBV27, the J call TRBJ1-2; D call uncertain. CDR3 length equals 14 residues. The V and J ends lost 5 bases and 3 bases respectively, with 13 bases between them. The V gene's germline CDR1 is MNHEY and CDR2 SMNVEV (reference sequence). This CDR3 reads CASSEEDGYYGYTF. CDR3 in DNA: TGTGCCAGCAGTGAGGAGGACGGATACTATGGCTACACCTTC.

This chain connects TRBV7-2 to TRBJ1-1; 7 nucleotides align to TRBD1. J was trimmed by 3 bases and V by 4 bases; bases with no gene match: 2. The germline CDR1 and CDR2 sequences are SGHTA and FQGNSA. The CDR3 contains 13 residues. CDR3 loop: CASSSQGDTEAFF. The DNA of the CDR3 is TGTGCCAGCAGCTCTCAGGGGGACACTGAAGCTTTCTTT.

The V gene is TRBV4-2, the J gene TRBJ1-4, with 10 bases fitting TRBD1. The V gene's germline CDR1 is LGHNA and CDR2 YNFKEQ. V lost 2 bases to trimming and J lost 5 bases; unmatched junction nucleotides: 5. The CDR3 consists of 16 residues. This CDR3 is CASSQLRTGGNEKLFF. In DNA form, the CDR3 reads TGTGCCAGCAGCCAACTGAGGACAGGGGGAAATGAAAAACTGTTTTTT.

V and J are TRBV6-2 or TRBV6-3 and TRBJ1-1, with a weak D call TRBD1 (5 bases). CDR3 size: 14 residues. V lost 1 base to trimming and J lost 4 bases, with 10 bases between them. In germline, CDR1 is MNHEY, CDR2 SVGEGT. This CDR3 reads CASSYWQGGTEAFF. The CDR3 bases are TGTGCCAGCAGTTACTGGCAGGGAGGCACTGAAGCTTTCTTT.

This chain uses TRBV2 with TRBJ2-5, with D unclear. The CDR3 extends over 13 amino acids. Germline values: CDR1 SNHLY, CDR2 FYNNEI. The ends were cut back, 0 bases at V and 2 bases at J, with 4 bases in the middle. The CDR3 coding sequence is TGTGCCAGCAGTGAAGCCCCACAAGAGACCCAGTACTTC. Translated, it gives CASSEAPQETQYF.

V usage is TRBV21-1 and J usage is TRBJ2-7; TRBD2, the table's D call, was not compared with the DNA. TRBV21-1 is a known pseudogene. The CDR3 spans 18 residues. The CDR3 spells CASSDIKGTSGFSYEQYF. CDR3 bases: TGTGCCAGCAGCGATATTAAGGGGACTAGCGGGTTCTCCTACGAGCAGTACTTC.

The chain is built from TRBV24-1 and TRBJ2-3; 7 nucleotides match TRBD2. The germline V gene has CDR1 KGHDR and CDR2 SFDVKD. J gave up 4 bases and V 4 bases, and 4 bases lay outside the gene matches. This CDR3 spans 14 amino acids. CDR3 sequence: CATSDPGGADTQYF. The CDR3 DNA sequence: TGTGCCACCAGTGACCCTGGGGGGGCAGATACGCAGTATTTT.

The chain combines TRBV29-1 with TRBJ2-2; no clear D gene. The CDR3 is made up of 16 amino acids. Germline V gene lookup returns CDR1 SQVTM and CDR2 ANQGSEA. V gave up 6 bases and J gave up 2 bases, with 19 bases separating them. CDR3 residues: CSVETLSWKNTGELFF. CDR3 DNA: TGCAGCGTCGAAACACTGAGTTGGAAAAACACCGGGGAGCTGTTTTTT.

The rearrangement uses TRBV6-1 and TRBJ1-5; D remains ambiguous. Germline values: CDR1 MNHNS, CDR2 SASEGT. V lost 1 base and J 3 bases, leaving 7 bases between the germline ends. CDR3 length: 14 amino acids. This chain's CDR3 is CASSEVTVNQPQHF. The CDR3 coding sequence is TGTGCCAGCAGTGAAGTGACGGTCAATCAGCCCCAGCATTTT.